This paragraph reports one TCR beta chain. This record belongs to a study of shared clonotypes between healthy human individuals. Here immunoSEQ multiplex PCR was the method, and the copy in TCRdb shows in-frame clones only, minus some. The repertoire holds roughly 760,000 clones, with about 74% as singletons. Germline-derived CDR1 and CDR2 are SGHAT and FQDESV (reference sequence). The CDR3 runs 15 residues. V dropped 5 bases and J dropped 4; count of bases not matched to a gene: 11. The TCR sequence derives from a woman under 40 in good health. V and J are TRBV11-1 and TRBJ2-7; 7 nucleotides match TRBD2. Source material: memory CD4+ T cells sorted from blood. As for subset: CD45RA-negative fraction. The CDR3 nucleotides read TGTGCCAGCAGCCCCTGGGAGGGCTGGGGTTACGAGCAGTACTTC. Translation gives CASSPWEGWGYEQYF.